Listed here is a single T cell receptor (beta chain). CDR1 KGHDR and CDR2 SFDVKD come from the germline V gene. Trimming cost V 5 bases and J 4 bases, with 5 bases left between them. This CDR3 has 12 amino acids. This entry is derived from a study of blood T cells in healthy people across ages. The use of a sample-barcoded 5' primer and a J-beta primer mix characterized a second PCR of roughly 6 to 11 cycles. TCRdb itself ran the 5' RACE reads through MiXCR, one entry per CDR3 protein. The sample yields 600,000 to 1,000,000 distinct CDR3 sequences, about three fifths seen once. J is TRBJ2-4 and V is TRBV24-1; D gene ambiguous. The sequence came from a man aged 25-45 years in good health. Sequenced material: blood. The CDR3 region is CATSGQKNIQYF. DNA for the CDR3: TGTGCCACCAGTGGGCAGAAAAACATTCAGTACTTC.